The clone carrying this T cell receptor beta chain is classed as medium-sized (0.01 to 0.1%). The antigen is undetermined. Time point given: longitudinal time-point 2. These data belong to a study of neurological immune-mediated disorders. Study results and caveats: Healthy controls had more TCR clonal expansion than multiple sclerosis, which showed the least, whereas HTLV-1-associated myelopathy showed the most.

From germline, CDR1 is MNHNS and CDR2 SASEGT. V lost 5 bases and J 5 bases, leaving 12 bases between the germline ends. This CDR3 is built from 14 residues. The cDNA was generated by 5'RACE with 10-nucleotide random UMIs. TCRdb independently ran MiXCR on the 5' RACE reads; one entry per CDR3 protein. The sample lists approximately 82,000 distinct CDR3 sequences; approximately 13% were seen once. This receptor was taken from a female donor with HTLV-1-associated myelopathy (HAM/TSP). The chain couples TRBV6-1 to TRBJ2-2, with D possibly being TRBD1 (5 bases). The sequenced sample consisted of PBMCs. The CDR3 nucleotides are TGTGCCAGCAGTAAAACTCAGGGAACCGGGGAGCTGTTTTTT. It is translated as CASSKTQGTGELFF.